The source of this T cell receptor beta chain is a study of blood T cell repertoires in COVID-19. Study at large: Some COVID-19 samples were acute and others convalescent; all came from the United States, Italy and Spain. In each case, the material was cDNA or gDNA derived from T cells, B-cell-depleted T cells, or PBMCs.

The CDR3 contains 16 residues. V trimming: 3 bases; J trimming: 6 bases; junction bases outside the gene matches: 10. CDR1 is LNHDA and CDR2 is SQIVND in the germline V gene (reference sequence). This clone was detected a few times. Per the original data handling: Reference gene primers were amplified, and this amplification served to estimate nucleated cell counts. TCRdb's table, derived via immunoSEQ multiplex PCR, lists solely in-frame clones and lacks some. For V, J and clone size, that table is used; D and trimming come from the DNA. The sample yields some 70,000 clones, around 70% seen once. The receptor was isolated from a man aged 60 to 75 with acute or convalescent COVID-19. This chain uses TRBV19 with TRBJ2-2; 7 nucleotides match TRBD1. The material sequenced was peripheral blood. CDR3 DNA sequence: TGTGCCAGTAGTATTAAAGCGACAGGGCAACCCGGGGAGCTGTTTTTT. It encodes CASSIKATGQPGELFF. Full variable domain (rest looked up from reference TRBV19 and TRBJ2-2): DGGITQSPKYLFRKEGQNVTLSCEQNLNHDAMYWYRQDPGQGLRLIYYSQIVNDFQKGDIAEGYSVSREKKESFPLTVTSAQKNPTAFYLCASSIKATGQPGELFFGEGSRLTVL.